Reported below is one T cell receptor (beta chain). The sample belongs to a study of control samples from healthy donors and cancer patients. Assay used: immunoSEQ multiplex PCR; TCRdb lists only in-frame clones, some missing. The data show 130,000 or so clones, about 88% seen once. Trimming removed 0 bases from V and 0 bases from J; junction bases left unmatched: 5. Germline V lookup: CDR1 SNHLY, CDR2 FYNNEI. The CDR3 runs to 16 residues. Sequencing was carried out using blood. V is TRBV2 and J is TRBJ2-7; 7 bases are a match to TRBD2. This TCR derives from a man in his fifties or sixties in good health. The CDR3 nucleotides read TGTGCCAGCAGTGAAGCCTTAATAGCGGGCTCCTACGAGCAGTACTTC. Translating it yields CASSEALIAGSYEQYF.